One and the same sample provided the 3 T cell receptor beta chains below, sequenced in a study of OX40 agonist ivuxolimab in advanced cancers. Repertoires were generated with immunoSEQ multiplex PCR, while TCRdb's copy carries only in-frame clones and drops some. The sample has 100,000 to 140,000 clones, more than 85% seen once; the top ten hold 1% to 1.5%. This specimen was CD4+ or CD8+ T cells sorted from blood, taken in a trial of the OX40 agonist ivuxolimab. These receptors were collected from an adult with an advanced solid tumor such as melanoma, head and neck, liver or kidney cancer.

This clone has only one observation. The rearrangement uses TRBV14 and TRBJ1-3, with D tentatively TRBD1 (5 bases). CDR3 length: 15 amino acids. Trimming cost V 9 bases and J 0 bases, with 15 bases left between them. The germline V gene has CDR1 SGHDN and CDR2 FVKESK. As DNA, the CDR3 is TGTGCCAGGAGTGAGACAGCAACCTCTGGAAACACCATATATTTT. Its translation is CARSETATSGNTIYF.

This chain connects TRBV5-1 to TRBJ2-3; 9 bases match TRBD1. Germline V gene sequence: CDR1 SGHRS, CDR2 YFSETQ. The CDR3 has 15 residues. The ends lost 2 bases at V and 2 bases at J; junction bases unmatched: 3. The CDR3 region has the DNA TGCGCCAGCAGCTTTGGACAGGGGCCCACAGATACGCAGTATTTT. Protein: CASSFGQGPTDTQYF. Full variable domain (rest looked up from reference TRBV5-1 and TRBJ2-3): KAGVTQTPRYLIKTRGQQVTLSCSPISGHRSVSWYQQTPGQGLQFLFEYFSETQRNKGNFPGRFSGRQFSNSRSEMNVSTLELGDSALYLCASSFGQGPTDTQYFGPGTRLTVL.

The V and J genes are TRBV9 and TRBJ2-1, with D possibly TRBD2 on 6 matching bases. In germline, CDR1 is SGDLS, CDR2 YYNGEE. CDR3 size: 16 residues. V gave up 2 bases and J gave up 6 bases, with 18 bases separating them. DNA of the CDR3: TGTGCCAGCAGCGTCTCGGAGGGACTTAGAGTCAATGAGCAGTTCTTC. Protein: CASSVSEGLRVNEQFF.